Sequencing of this T cell receptor beta chain was carried out in a study of shared clonotypes between healthy human individuals. The V gene's germline CDR1 is SGHTA and CDR2 FQGNSA. The CDR3 has 13 residues. Trimming took off 6 bases at V and 1 base at J, with 9 bases between the two ends. Method: immunoSEQ multiplex PCR; TCRdb's copy keeps in-frame clones and lacks some. The data contain 2 million or so clones, roughly 96% of them singletons. This receptor was taken from a man younger than 35 in good health. Sequencing was performed on naive CD4+ T cells sorted from blood. The sample's subset: CD45RA+ positively selected. This chain uses TRBV7-2 with TRBJ1-1; D is undetermined. For the CDR3, the DNA is TGTGCCAGCAGTTCCGAGGGGAACACTGAAGCTTTCTTT. This codes for CASSSEGNTEAFF.